This T cell receptor (beta chain) was documented in a study of blood T cell repertoires in COVID-19. Study overall: The origin of the acute and convalescent COVID-19 samples was the United States, Italy and Spain.

Some clones are missing from TCRdb's copy, which holds only in-frame ones; the method was immunoSEQ multiplex PCR. The sample holds about 230,000 clones, 80% to 90% seen once. V was pared by 2 bases and J by 5 bases, with 12 bases between. The CDR3 runs 14 residues. Germline loops: CDR1 MNHNS, CDR2 SASEGT. Sequenced: peripheral blood. The TCR sequence derives from a woman at least 80 years old with active or convalescent COVID-19. This rearrangement joins TRBV6-1 to TRBJ2-5; TRBD1 might be the D (6 bases). The CDR3 spells CASSEFRGWETQYF. CDR3 in DNA: TGTGCCAGCAGTGAATTCAGGGGATGGGAGACCCAGTACTTC.